The 28 T cell receptor beta chains reported below all come from one sample, sequenced in a study of human T cells and chemical hapten exposure. Sample time point: patch test 3, about 24 weeks after DPC sensitization. The treatment was: therapeutic diphenylcyclopropenone sensitization with weekly scalp DPC. TCRdb independently ran MiXCR on the RACE reads; one entry per CDR3 protein. The table has tens of thousands of distinct CDR3 sequences, over 8.5% seen once. The sample was whole blood, taken in connection with sensitization to the hapten diphenylcyclopropenone (DPC). The receptors here all came from a woman aged 50 to 60 with alopecia areata. Some clones in this sample may be carry-over from other donors' samples.

This clonotype was observed a handful of times. This chain joins TRBV12-3 or TRBV12-4 and TRBJ2-5; D gene uncertain. The CDR3 is 11 residues long. V gave up 3 bases and J gave up 5 bases, with 4 bases separating them. CDR3 nucleotide sequence: TGTGCCAGCAGTTTTGGGGAGACCCAGTACTTC. It translates to CASSFGETQYF.

This clonotype came up a few times. The V call is TRBV18, the J call TRBJ1-1; D remains unclear. The germline V gene has CDR1 KGHSH and CDR2 LQKENI. The CDR3 is 14 amino acids. V lost 2 bases to trimming and J lost 7 bases, with 14 bases between them. This CDR3 reads CASSPGLREGEAFF. CDR3 DNA: TGTGCCAGCTCACCAGGGTTACGAGAGGGTGAAGCTTTCTTT.

There are a few counts of this clonotype. The V call is TRBV3-2, the J call TRBJ2-3. TRBV3-2 is classified as a pseudogene. The CDR3 is made up of 13 amino acids. Written as DNA, the CDR3 is TGTGCCAGCAGCCAGGGTTTATCAGATACGCAGTATTTT. It specifies CASSQGLSDTQYF.

This clonotype has only a few counts. The V call is TRBV12-3 or TRBV12-4, the J call TRBJ1-6, with no clear D. Trimming shortened V by 3 bases and J by 0 bases, and 6 bases separated the two germline ends. This CDR3 has 15 residues. This CDR3 is CASSFQSSYNSPLHF. The CDR3 region has the DNA TGTGCCAGCAGTTTCCAGAGCTCCTATAATTCACCCCTCCACTTT.

This clonotype was detected many times. This chain connects TRBV20-1 to TRBJ2-3, with D possibly matching TRBD2 (6 bases). Per germline, CDR1 DFQATT and CDR2 SNEGSKA (reference sequence). The V end lost 3 bases, the J end lost 4 bases, and 17 bases lay between the germline ends. This CDR3 has 15 amino acids. CDR3 nucleotide sequence: TGCAGTGCTAGTAATGGGCGGGAATTATCAGATACGCAGTATTTT. Its translation: CSASNGRELSDTQYF.

This clonotype was recorded many times. The V call is TRBV28, the J call TRBJ2-1, with no clear D. V lost 6 bases and J 7 bases, leaving 22 bases between the germline ends. The CDR3 totals 16 residues. Looked up from germline, CDR1 is MDHEN and CDR2 is SYDVKM. The chain's CDR3 is CASSRSDSSFLNEQFF. The CDR3 DNA is TGTGCCAGCAGCCGTTCGGATAGCTCCTTCCTGAATGAGCAGTTCTTC.

The V call is TRBV20-1, the J call TRBJ1-6; D remains ambiguous. V was pared by 1 base and J by 7 bases, with 14 bases between. The germline CDR1 and CDR2 sequences are DFQATT and SNEGSKA (reference sequence). The CDR3 runs to 15 residues. The CDR3 spells CSARVPGISNSPLHF. The CDR3 nucleotides are TGCAGTGCTAGAGTTCCGGGTATTTCGAATTCACCCCTCCACTTT.

This clonotype has a count of ten or more. The chain joins TRBV29-1 to TRBJ1-2, with D possibly matching TRBD1 (5 bases). Trimming removed 4 bases from V and 4 bases from J, with 13 bases in between. CDR3 length: 13 residues. In germline, CDR1 is SQVTM, CDR2 ANQGSEA. CDR3 amino acids: CSVAGRQFYGYTF. CDR3 nucleotides: TGCAGCGTTGCCGGTCGACAGTTCTATGGCTACACCTTC.

The chain couples TRBV5-1 to TRBJ2-3; weak D call: TRBD2 (5 bases). Germline CDR1 SGHRS, CDR2 YFSETQ. V was clipped by 4 bases and J by 5 bases, with 8 bases between them. This CDR3 spans 12 amino acids. This CDR3 reads CASSVDLDTQYF. As DNA, the CDR3 is TGCGCCAGCAGCGTGGACTTAGATACGCAGTATTTT.

This clonotype was picked up many times. This sequence joins TRBV20-1 and TRBJ2-1; perhaps TRBD2 as D (5 bases). Trimming removed 3 bases at V and 9 bases at J, with 12 bases between. Germline-derived CDR1 and CDR2 are DFQATT and SNEGSKA (reference sequence). The CDR3 extends over 12 amino acids. CDR3 nucleotides: TGCAGTGCTAGCCCGGGAAGCAGTGAGCAGTTCTTC. Its translation: CSASPGSSEQFF.

This clonotype was found many times. In DNA form, the CDR3 reads TGTGCCAGCAGTTTAAAAGGGGGCACTGAAGCTTTCTTT. It encodes CASSLKGGTEAFF. This chain uses TRBV12-3 or TRBV12-4 with TRBJ1-1; D possibly corresponds to TRBD1 (6 bases). The V end was cut by 2 bases, the J end by 4 bases, with 8 bases between. This CDR3 region has 13 residues.

This clonotype has at least ten counts. The J gene is TRBJ2-4, the V gene TRBV20-1; D not resolved. Between the trimmed V and J ends, which lost 3 bases and 2 bases, there was a span of 8 bases. There are 13 residues in the CDR3. The germline gives CDR1 DFQATT, CDR2 SNEGSKA (reference sequence). The CDR3 spells CSARRQPKNIQYF. In DNA, the CDR3 is TGCAGTGCTAGGCGGCAGCCCAAAAACATTCAGTACTTC.

CDR3 coding DNA: TGTGCCAGCAGCCTAGACAGGGACTCCTACGAGCAGTACTTC. Translating gives CASSLDRDSYEQYF. V gene TRBV7-2 combines with J gene TRBJ2-7; 7 nucleotides align to TRBD1. The germline V gene has CDR1 SGHTA and CDR2 FQGNSA. CDR3 length: 14 residues. The junction had 4 bases not matched to a gene; V was cut back by 5 bases and J by 0 bases.

The chain combines TRBV12-3 or TRBV12-4 with TRBJ2-1; a weak D match, TRBD2 (5 bases). V lost 7 bases to trimming and J lost 3 bases, with 10 bases between them. This CDR3 is built from 13 residues. CDR3 in amino acids: CASTPGIYNEQFF. The CDR3 nucleotides read TGTGCCAGCACCCCCGGGATCTACAATGAGCAGTTCTTC.

In its sample, this clonotype was seen many times. The chain has TRBV6-1 and TRBJ1-5; D remains ambiguous. Germline V gene lookup returns CDR1 MNHNS and CDR2 SASEGT. CDR3 size: 16 residues. Trimming removed 2 bases from V and 7 bases from J, with 18 bases in between. The DNA of the CDR3 is TGTGCCAGCAGTGAAAATTCGGGAGTAGCTGGGCAGCCCCAGCATTTT. Amino acids: CASSENSGVAGQPQHF.

The sample holds many counts of this clonotype. This sequence joins TRBV20-1 and TRBJ1-3; a weak D match, TRBD1 (5 bases). The CDR3 contains 14 residues. Germline V gene lookup returns CDR1 DFQATT and CDR2 SNEGSKA (reference sequence). V lost 5 bases and J lost 5, with 16 bases in between. CDR3 sequence (DNA): TGCAGTGCTTCGCCGGCAGGGCAAAGAAACACCATATATTTT. It codes for CSASPAGQRNTIYF.

This clonotype was seen repeatedly, ten times or more. This chain joins TRBV6-2 or TRBV6-3 and TRBJ2-5; 9 positions match TRBD1. Germline V gives CDR1 MNHEY, CDR2 SVGEGT. This CDR3 has 16 amino acids. With 0 bases clipped from V and 4 bases from J, the junction kept 6 bases outside the gene matches. As DNA, the CDR3 is TGTGCCAGCAGTTACTCATCACAGGGGGCTGGAGAGACCCAGTACTTC. Amino acid sequence: CASSYSSQGAGETQYF.

This sequence joins TRBV20-1 and TRBJ2-7, with 8 bases matching TRBD2. The CDR3 is 15 amino acids. Germline trimming cut 6 bases from V and 2 bases from J; bases unmatched to any gene: 12. Germline CDR1 reads DFQATT; CDR2 reads SNEGSKA (reference sequence). CDR3 sequence reads: CSAFRPGGPTYEQYF. The CDR3, as DNA: TGCAGTGCCTTCCGCCCGGGGGGGCCAACCTACGAGCAGTACTTC.

This clonotype was detected many times. The chain couples TRBV29-1 to TRBJ1-1, with no clear D. The CDR3 is made up of 15 amino acids. Trimming removed 1 base from V and 2 bases from J, with 14 bases in between. Germline-derived CDR1 and CDR2 are SQVTM and ANQGSEA. The CDR3 DNA follows: TGCAGCGTTGAAGGTCGGCGGCCGGGAAACACTGAAGCTTTCTTT. Translating gives CSVEGRRPGNTEAFF.

The chain combines TRBV5-1 with TRBJ2-7; 7 positions agree with TRBD2. Per the germline V gene, CDR1 is SGHRS and CDR2 is YFSETQ. V was clipped by 2 bases and J by 1 base; unmatched bases: 3. This CDR3 region has 14 residues. CDR3 bases: TGCGCCAGCAGCTTAGGACTAGAGTCCTACGAGCAGTACTTC. It yields the protein CASSLGLESYEQYF. Full variable domain (missing parts from reference TRBV5-1 and TRBJ2-7): KAGVTQTPRYLIKTRGQQVTLSCSPISGHRSVSWYQQTPGQGLQFLFEYFSETQRNKGNFPGRFSGRQFSNSRSEMNVSTLELGDSALYLCASSLGLESYEQYFGPGTRLTVT.

This clonotype has a count of ten or more. The chain combines TRBV6-1 with TRBJ2-7; 7 bases are a match to TRBD1. The CDR3 contains 14 residues. Germline-derived CDR1 and CDR2 are MNHNS and SASEGT. The V segment lost 9 bases and the J segment 2 bases; nucleotides outside the gene matches: 10. CDR3 in amino acids: CASETGPRAYEQYF. CDR3 coding DNA: TGTGCCAGTGAGACAGGGCCGCGAGCCTACGAGCAGTACTTC.

In its sample, this clonotype was seen many times. V and J are TRBV18 and TRBJ1-5; TRBD1 matches 11 bases. J lost 2 bases, V lost 4 bases, and 7 bases had no gene match. The germline V gene has CDR1 KGHSH and CDR2 LQKENI. The CDR3 contains 17 residues. CDR3 sequence (DNA): TGTGCCAGCTCACTACGCCGGGACAGGGGGGGCAATCAGCCCCAGCATTTT. As protein: CASSLRRDRGGNQPQHF.

This clonotype was seen many times. This chain connects TRBV7-2 to TRBJ1-3, with D hard to call. V was pared by 4 bases and J by 4 bases, with 8 bases between. CDR1 is SGHTA and CDR2 is FQGNSA in the germline V gene. The CDR3 is 13 residues long. The CDR3 protein is CASSSTDGNTIYF. DNA for the CDR3: TGTGCCAGCAGCTCCACGGACGGAAACACCATATATTTT.

Points on this clonotype: Possible read error: a much larger clone is one base away. The chain recombines TRBV7-9 with TRBJ1-6; D is undetermined. Trimming pared 2 bases from V and 10 bases from J, leaving 9 bases between. Germline V gene lookup returns CDR1 SEHNR and CDR2 FQNEAQ (reference sequence). The CDR3 is made up of 13 amino acids. The CDR3 bases are TGTGCCAGCAGCTTAAAGGCCAAATCACCCCTCCACTTT. Amino acids: CASSLKAKSPLHF.

This clonotype was detected ten times or more. The V call is TRBV28, the J call TRBJ2-7; possibly TRBD1 for D (5 bases). Trimming shortened V by 8 bases and J by 3 bases, and 8 bases separated the two germline ends. Germline CDR1 MDHEN, CDR2 SYDVKM. There are 11 residues in the CDR3. The CDR3 spells CASGQFYEQYF. For the CDR3, the DNA is TGTGCCAGCGGACAATTCTACGAGCAGTACTTC. Variable domain in full (rest from reference TRBV28 and TRBJ2-7): DVKVTQSSRYLVKRTGEKVFLECVQDMDHENMFWYRQDPGLGLRLIYFSYDVKMKEKGDIPEGYSVSREKKERFSLILESASTNQTSMYLCASGQFYEQYFGPGTRLTVT.

This clonotype was observed many times. This sequence joins TRBV28 and TRBJ1-1; 7 nucleotides align to TRBD1. V shed 6 bases, J shed 11 bases, and the junction held 18 bases outside the gene matches. The CDR3 is 15 amino acids. Germline lookup yields CDR1 MDHEN and CDR2 SYDVKM. CDR3: CASSLPPGQAETAFF. Here the CDR3 DNA reads TGTGCCAGCAGCCTGCCTCCCGGACAGGCGGAAACGGCTTTCTTT.

The chain employs TRBV7-2 and TRBJ1-6; TRBD1 agrees at 7 bases. The CDR3 is made up of 17 amino acids. V was pared by 5 bases and J by 0 bases, with 7 bases of the junction left unmatched. Germline loops: CDR1 SGHTA, CDR2 FQGNSA. The chain's CDR3 is CASSPDRTSSYNSPLHF. DNA for the CDR3: TGTGCCAGCAGCCCGGACAGGACCAGCTCCTATAATTCACCCCTCCACTTT. Drawing the rest from reference TRBV7-2 and TRBJ1-6, the complete variable domain is GAGVSQSPSNKVTEKGKDVELRCDPISGHTALYWYRQSLGQGLEFLIYFQGNSAPDKSGLPSDRFSAERTGGSVSTLTIQRTQQEDSAVYLCASSPDRTSSYNSPLHFGNGTRLTVT.

The chain couples TRBV12-3 or TRBV12-4 to TRBJ2-4; tentative D call: TRBD2 (5 bases). V was pared by 5 bases and J by 6 bases, with 14 bases between. The CDR3 loop spans 14 amino acids. The CDR3 region has the DNA TGTGCCAGCAGTCTGGAGGACCCTAGAAACATTCAGTACTTC. As protein: CASSLEDPRNIQYF.